Ten or more counts support the clone carrying this TCR beta chain. Antigen unknown. TCRdb redid the calling of the RT-PCR reads with MiXCR, one entry per CDR3 protein. The sample has about half a million distinct CDR3 sequences; roughly 9.7% are singletons. These data originate in a study of response to subunit inactivated influenza vaccine. Broader study findings: Each seasonal influenza vaccination, the authors suggested, recruits few new T cells.

This sequence originates from a man aged 45 to 65 who received an inactivated influenza vaccine. The starting material was PBMCs from blood, obtained about 40 days after vaccination.

CDR3: CASSAGLAGGNNEQFF. The DNA for the CDR3 is TGCGCCAGCAGCGCAGGACTAGCGGGGGGGAACAATGAGCAGTTCTTC. The chain uses TRBV5-1 and TRBJ2-1; 15 bases fit TRBD2. Germline CDR1 reads SGHRS; CDR2 reads YFSETQ. J was trimmed by 5 bases and V by 4 bases; bases with no gene match: 4. The CDR3 runs to 16 residues.